What follows are 29 T cell receptor beta chains derived from one specimen sequenced in a study of blood T cell repertoires in COVID-19. Libraries were prepared by immunoSEQ multiplex PCR; TCRdb keeps only in-frame clonotypes and omits some of them. The repertoire holds hundreds of thousands of clones, with about 83% as singletons. The source material was peripheral blood. These TCRs come from a woman between 45 and 65 years old with acute or convalescent COVID-19.

J is TRBJ1-1 and V is TRBV20-1, with 7 positions matching TRBD1. CDR1 DFQATT and CDR2 SNEGSKA come from the germline V gene (reference sequence). V gave up 3 bases and J gave up 1 base; unmatched junction bases: 14. This CDR3 spans 17 amino acids. CDR3 nucleotide sequence: TGCAGTGCTAGTGAGGGTCACATGGGACAGTGGAACACTGAAGCTTTCTTT. Translating it yields CSASEGHMGQWNTEAFF.

The rearrangement links TRBV29-1 to TRBJ2-7; 12 nucleotides match TRBD1. From germline, CDR1 is SQVTM and CDR2 ANQGSEA. Trimming removed 2 bases from V and 6 bases from J; junction bases left unmatched: 5. The CDR3 runs to 14 residues. In DNA form, the CDR3 reads TGCAGCGTTGAATTAGGGGACAGGGGGCCCGAGCAGTACTTC. Translating gives CSVELGDRGPEQYF.

The chain combines TRBV6-5 with TRBJ1-2; the match to TRBD1 covers 7 bases. The V gene end was trimmed by 7 bases and the J gene end by 5 bases; junction bases not matched to a gene: 7. The V gene's germline CDR1 is MNHEY and CDR2 SVGAGI. The CDR3 sequence is 13 residues long. CDR3 sequence (DNA): TGTGCCAGCAACAGGGACAGCGTGTATGGCTACACCTTC. The encoded protein is CASNRDSVYGYTF.

This clone was seen more than once but under ten times. V is TRBV3-1 (or the pseudogene TRBV3-2) and J is TRBJ1-1, with D perhaps TRBD1 (5 bases). Trimming removed 4 bases at V and 0 bases at J, with 6 bases between. This CDR3 region has 13 residues. The germline CDR1 and CDR2 sequences are LGHDT and YNNKEL (reference sequence). CDR3 sequence (DNA): TGTGCCAGCAGCCTGACAGTGAACACTGAAGCTTTCTTT. This gives the protein CASSLTVNTEAFF.

This chain uses TRBV2 with TRBJ1-2, with D uncertain. This CDR3 region has 13 residues. Germline CDR1 is SNHLY and CDR2 is FYNNEI. Trimming removed 8 bases at V and 2 bases at J, with 12 bases between. CDR3 nucleotides: TGTGCCAGCCGACCAGGCCCAAACTATGGCTACACCTTC. This encodes CASRPGPNYGYTF.

The V gene is TRBV20-1, the J gene TRBJ2-5, with 8 bases that match TRBD2. Trimming took 3 bases from V and 4 from J; bases not matched to a gene: 4. The CDR3 loop spans 13 amino acids. CDR1 is DFQATT, CDR2 SNEGSKA, per germline (reference sequence). The CDR3 sequence: CSASRLAGETQYF. The DNA of the CDR3 is TGCAGTGCTAGTCGGCTAGCGGGAGAGACCCAGTACTTC.

The genes are TRBV6-5 and TRBJ1-1, with 10 bases lining up with TRBD1. Germline CDR1 is MNHEY and CDR2 is SVGAGI. V shed 2 bases, J shed 4 bases, and the junction held 4 bases outside the gene matches. This CDR3 is built from 15 residues. The chain's CDR3 is CASSYHGTGVTEAFF. In DNA, the CDR3 is TGTGCCAGCAGTTACCACGGGACAGGGGTCACTGAAGCTTTCTTT.

This clone was counted between two and nine times. The chain combines TRBV11-2 with TRBJ1-2, with 8 bases identical to TRBD1. V was clipped by 5 bases and J by 1 base; unmatched bases: 6. This CDR3 region has 15 residues. The V gene's germline CDR1 is SGHAT and CDR2 FQNNGV. The CDR3 DNA sequence: TGTGCCAGCAGCCCAAGGACAGGGATTAACTATGGCTACACCTTC. Translation: CASSPRTGINYGYTF.

V gene TRBV28 combines with J gene TRBJ2-7; D uncertain. The CDR3 has 11 residues. Per the germline V gene, CDR1 is MDHEN and CDR2 is SYDVKM. Between the trimmed V and J ends, which lost 10 bases and 0 bases, there was a span of 7 bases. The CDR3 spells CATVSSYEQYF. In DNA form, the CDR3 reads TGTGCCACCGTGAGCTCCTACGAGCAGTACTTC.

The chain is built from TRBV6-5 and TRBJ2-4, with 8 bases aligning to TRBD2. The CDR3 extends over 14 amino acids. V trimming: 6 bases; J trimming: 3 bases; junction bases outside the gene matches: 4. Germline assignment: CDR1 MNHEY and CDR2 SVGAGI. The CDR3 sequence: CASSGGGNKNIQYF. CDR3 bases: TGTGCCAGCAGCGGGGGGGGGAACAAAAACATTCAGTACTTC.

In this sample, this clone turned up once. CDR3 loop: CATSGGPTKETQYF. Here the CDR3 DNA reads TGTGCCACCAGTGGCGGGCCGACCAAAGAGACCCAGTACTTC. V is TRBV24-1 and J is TRBJ2-5; D may be TRBD2 (5 bases). This CDR3 contains 14 residues. The V end lost 5 bases, the J end lost 3 bases, and 12 bases lay between the germline ends. Germline V CDR1 and CDR2: KGHDR, SFDVKD.

In DNA form, the CDR3 reads TGTGCCAGTACTGAGTCTAGCGGATACACCGGGGAGCTGTTTTTT. This codes for CASTESSGYTGELFF. V is TRBV19 and J is TRBJ2-2, with TRBD2 identical over 7 bases. Looked up from germline, CDR1 is LNHDA and CDR2 is SQIVND (reference sequence). The CDR3 loop spans 15 amino acids. With V trimmed by 7 bases and J by 3 bases, 8 bases remained unmatched.

The chain links TRBV9 to TRBJ2-7; no firm D call. V was pared by 0 bases and J by 4 bases, with 14 bases between. Germline V gene sequence: CDR1 SGDLS, CDR2 YYNGEE. This CDR3 contains 15 residues. The CDR3 coding sequence is TGTGCCAGCAGCGTAGCTGGAAGCACAGTTTACGAGCAGTACTTC. Translating it yields CASSVAGSTVYEQYF.

The J gene is TRBJ2-7, the V gene TRBV15; 13 bases line up with TRBD2. The germline V gene has CDR1 LNHNV and CDR2 YYDKDF (reference sequence). This CDR3 is built from 15 residues. The ends lost 0 bases at V and 9 bases at J; junction bases unmatched: 5. The CDR3 region is CATSRDQLAGGLQYF. The CDR3 bases are TGTGCCACCAGCAGAGATCAACTAGCGGGAGGGTTGCAGTACTTC. The full variable domain, its missing parts supplied by reference TRBV15 and TRBJ2-7, is DAMVIQNPRYQVTQFGKPVTLSCSQTLNHNVMYWYQQKSSQAPKLLFHYYDKDFNNEADTPDNFQSRRPNTSFCFLDIRSPGLGDTAMYLCATSRDQLAGGLQYFGPGTRLTVT.

The rearrangement links TRBV24-1 to TRBJ2-3; weak D call: TRBD2 (6 bases). Germline values: CDR1 KGHDR, CDR2 SFDVKD. This CDR3 comprises 17 residues. V was pared by 3 bases and J by 4 bases, with 19 bases between. The CDR3 DNA reads as TGTGCCACCAGTGATCAGGGACGGGAGAGACCGCCAGATACGCAGTATTTT. Translating it yields CATSDQGRERPPDTQYF.

The V and J genes are TRBV15 and TRBJ2-5; perhaps TRBD1 as D (6 bases). CDR3 size: 16 residues. V lost 0 bases, J lost 2 bases, and 13 bases lay in between. The germline CDR1 and CDR2 sequences are LNHNV and YYDKDF (reference sequence). In DNA form, the CDR3 reads TGTGCCACCAGCAGAGATGGAACAGGGTGGCAAGAGACCCAGTACTTC. This encodes CATSRDGTGWQETQYF.

The genes are TRBV20-1 and TRBJ1-1, with 8 bases fitting TRBD1. With V trimmed by 3 bases and J by 5 bases, 5 bases remained unmatched. The CDR3 runs 13 residues. Germline V gene data show CDR1 as DFQATT and CDR2 as SNEGSKA (reference sequence). CDR3 region: CSASRDRRTEAFF. In DNA form, the CDR3 reads TGCAGTGCTAGTAGGGACAGGCGAACTGAAGCTTTCTTT.

This chain links TRBV18 with TRBJ2-2, with 8 nucleotides matching TRBD2. The CDR3 totals 16 residues. Losses at the gene ends were 3 bases for V and 0 bases for J; bases not matched to a gene: 3. Germline CDR1 and CDR2: KGHSH and LQKENI. The CDR3 bases are TGTGCCAGCTCACCTACTAGCGGAGCGAACACCGGGGAGCTGTTTTTT. It translates to CASSPTSGANTGELFF.

V usage is TRBV6-5 and J usage is TRBJ2-7, with unresolved D. V lost 8 bases to trimming and J lost 2 bases, with 13 bases between them. The CDR3 totals 13 residues. Germline values: CDR1 MNHEY, CDR2 SVGAGI. The DNA of the CDR3 is TGTGCCAGCGCCGCCACGGTGACCTACGAGCAGTACTTC. Its protein product is CASAATVTYEQYF.

The chain couples TRBV19 to TRBJ1-1, with 7 bases that match TRBD1. Looked up from germline, CDR1 is LNHDA and CDR2 is SQIVND (reference sequence). The trim removed 5 bases at V and 0 bases at J, leaving 3 bases unmatched. CDR3 size: 14 residues. CDR3 sequence reads: CASSVQGMNTEAFF. In nucleotides, the CDR3 is TGTGCCAGTAGTGTACAGGGGATGAACACTGAAGCTTTCTTT.

The chain recombines TRBV23-1 with TRBJ2-7, with D tentatively TRBD2 (7 bases). TRBV23-1 has ORF status, its function being uncertain. V was trimmed by 4 bases and J by 0 bases, leaving 13 bases between them. This CDR3 comprises 15 residues. CDR3 protein: CASSRGLADSYEQYF. For the CDR3, the DNA is TGCGCCAGCAGTCGGGGGCTAGCGGACTCCTACGAGCAGTACTTC.

Only one count was recorded for this clone. The chain couples TRBV10-3 to TRBJ1-1; 9 nucleotides line up with TRBD1. V shed 4 bases and J 2 bases; nucleotides not matched to a gene: 2. The CDR3 contains 14 residues. Germline V CDR1 and CDR2: ENHRY, SYGVKD. For the CDR3, the DNA is TGTGCCATCAGTGCCACAGGGGGCAACACTGAAGCTTTCTTT. The encoded protein is CAISATGGNTEAFF.

This CDR3 is CASSLNGRAQHF. The CDR3 DNA reads TGTGCCAGCAGTTTAAACGGCAGGGCCCAGCATTTT. The chain recombines TRBV12-3 or TRBV12-4 with TRBJ1-5; TRBD1 is a possible D gene (5 bases). CDR3 length equals 12 residues. V dropped 2 bases and J dropped 11 bases, with 10 bases sitting between them.

This clone was counted between two and nine times. This chain connects TRBV24-1 to TRBJ2-5; 7 nucleotides line up with TRBD2. Germline V CDR1 and CDR2: KGHDR, SFDVKD. CDR3 length: 11 residues. After removal of 10 bases from V and 4 bases from J, the junction contained 2 bases not matched to a gene. In DNA, the CDR3 is TGTGCCACAGGGAGGGGAGAGACCCAGTACTTC. The encoded protein is CATGRGETQYF.

With respect to this clone: Other nucleotide sequences in the sample specify the same CDR3. The chain is built from TRBV24-1 and TRBJ2-5, with 8 bases lining up with TRBD2. Trimming cost V 5 bases and J 4 bases; bases outside gene matches: 5. This CDR3 contains 14 residues. Looked up from germline, CDR1 is KGHDR and CDR2 is SFDVKD. CDR3 sequence: CATSGTGGTETQYF. DNA of the CDR3: TGTGCCACCAGTGGGACGGGAGGGACAGAGACCCAGTACTTC.

The chain carries TRBV25-1 and TRBJ2-1; possible D gene TRBD2, 7 bases. Per the germline V gene, CDR1 is MGHDK and CDR2 is SYGVNS. The CDR3 runs 15 residues. V was trimmed by 1 base and J by 8 bases, leaving 15 bases between them. The CDR3 DNA sequence: TGTGCCAGCAGTGAATCGGGGGGCACGGGAGATGAGCAGTTCTTC. Amino acid sequence: CASSESGGTGDEQFF.

This sequence joins TRBV7-2 and TRBJ1-1; tentative D call: TRBD1 (6 bases). Trimming took off 1 base at V and 3 bases at J, with 12 bases between the two ends. Looked up from germline, CDR1 is SGHTA and CDR2 is FQGNSA. The CDR3 is 15 residues long. This CDR3 is CASSLEGGADTEAFF. The CDR3 region has the DNA TGTGCCAGCAGCTTAGAAGGGGGGGCGGACACTGAAGCTTTCTTT.

The genes are TRBV2 and TRBJ2-7, with TRBD2 matching over 11 bases. The V segment lost 4 bases and the J segment 6 bases; nucleotides outside the gene matches: 5. CDR3 length equals 14 residues. In germline, CDR1 is SNHLY, CDR2 FYNNEI. The CDR3, as DNA: TGTGCCAGCAGTGGACTAGCGGGAAGGGGCGAGCAGTACTTC. Its protein product is CASSGLAGRGEQYF.

Here the CDR3 DNA reads TGTGCCACCAGTGACCCTAGCGGGAGGGGGGTCCATGAGCAGTTCTTC. It encodes CATSDPSGRGVHEQFF. The genes are TRBV24-1 and TRBJ2-1; 12 nucleotides agree with TRBD2. Germline-derived CDR1 and CDR2 are KGHDR and SFDVKD. CDR3 size: 16 residues. V shed 4 bases and J 8 bases; nucleotides not matched to a gene: 8.